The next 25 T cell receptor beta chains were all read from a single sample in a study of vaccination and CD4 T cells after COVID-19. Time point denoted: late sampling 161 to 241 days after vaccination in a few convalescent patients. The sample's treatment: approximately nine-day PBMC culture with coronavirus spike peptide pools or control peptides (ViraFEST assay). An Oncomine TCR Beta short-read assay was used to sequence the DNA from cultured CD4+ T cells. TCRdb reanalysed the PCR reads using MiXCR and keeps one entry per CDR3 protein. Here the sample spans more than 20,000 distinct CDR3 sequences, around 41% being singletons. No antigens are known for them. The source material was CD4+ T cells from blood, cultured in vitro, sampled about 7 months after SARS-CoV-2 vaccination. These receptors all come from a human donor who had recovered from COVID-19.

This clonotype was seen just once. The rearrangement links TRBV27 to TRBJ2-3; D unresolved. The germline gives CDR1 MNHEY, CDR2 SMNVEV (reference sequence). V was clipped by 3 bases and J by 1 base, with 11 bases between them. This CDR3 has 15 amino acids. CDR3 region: CASSLVAVRTDTQYF. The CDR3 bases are TGTGCCAGCAGTTTGGTGGCGGTCCGCACAGATACGCAGTATTTT.

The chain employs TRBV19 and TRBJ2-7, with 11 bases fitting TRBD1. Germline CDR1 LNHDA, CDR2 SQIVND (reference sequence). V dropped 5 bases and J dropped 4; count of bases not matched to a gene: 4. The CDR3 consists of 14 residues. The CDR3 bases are TGTGCCAGTAGTCTCGGGACAGGGGGATACGAGCAGTACTTC. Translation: CASSLGTGGYEQYF. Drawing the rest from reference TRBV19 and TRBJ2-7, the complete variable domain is DGGITQSPKYLFRKEGQNVTLSCEQNLNHDAMYWYRQDPGQGLRLIYYSQIVNDFQKGDIAEGYSVSREKKESFPLTVTSAQKNPTAFYLCASSLGTGGYEQYFGPGTRLTVT.

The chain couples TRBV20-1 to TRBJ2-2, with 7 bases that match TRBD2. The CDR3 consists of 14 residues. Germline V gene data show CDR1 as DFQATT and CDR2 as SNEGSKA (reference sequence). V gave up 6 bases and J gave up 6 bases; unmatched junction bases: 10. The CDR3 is CSATSGNFAGELFF. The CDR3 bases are TGCAGTGCAACGAGCGGGAATTTCGCCGGGGAGCTGTTTTTT.

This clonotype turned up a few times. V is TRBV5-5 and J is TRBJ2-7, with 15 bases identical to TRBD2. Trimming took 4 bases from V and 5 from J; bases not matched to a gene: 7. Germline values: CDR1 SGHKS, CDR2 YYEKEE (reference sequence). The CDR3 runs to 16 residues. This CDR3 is CASSPEGLAGGNEQYF. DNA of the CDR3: TGTGCCAGCAGCCCGGAAGGACTAGCGGGAGGGAACGAGCAGTACTTC.

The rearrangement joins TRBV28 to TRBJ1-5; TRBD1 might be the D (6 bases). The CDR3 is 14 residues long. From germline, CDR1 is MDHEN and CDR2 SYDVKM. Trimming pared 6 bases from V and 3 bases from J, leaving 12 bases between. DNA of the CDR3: TGTGCCAGCAGCCCCGACAGGTTCAATCAGCCCCAGCATTTT. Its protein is CASSPDRFNQPQHF.

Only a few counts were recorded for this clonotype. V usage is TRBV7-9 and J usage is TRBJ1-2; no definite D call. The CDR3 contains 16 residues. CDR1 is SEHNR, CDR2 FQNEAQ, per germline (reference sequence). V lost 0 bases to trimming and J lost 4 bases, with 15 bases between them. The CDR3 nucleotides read TGTGCCAGCAGCTTAGCGGCTGGACTATCTACCTATGGCTACACCTTC. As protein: CASSLAAGLSTYGYTF.

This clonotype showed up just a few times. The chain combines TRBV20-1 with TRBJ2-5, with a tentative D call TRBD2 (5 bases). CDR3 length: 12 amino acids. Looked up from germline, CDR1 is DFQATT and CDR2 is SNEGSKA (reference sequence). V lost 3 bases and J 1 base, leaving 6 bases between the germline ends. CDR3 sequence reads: CSASRGQETQYF. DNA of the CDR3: TGCAGTGCTAGCCGGGGCCAAGAGACCCAGTACTTC.

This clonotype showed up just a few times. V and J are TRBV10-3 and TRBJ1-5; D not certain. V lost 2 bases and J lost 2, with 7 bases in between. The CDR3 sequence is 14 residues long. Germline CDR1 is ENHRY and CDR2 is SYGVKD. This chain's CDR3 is CAISEDGGNQPQHF. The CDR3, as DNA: TGTGCCATCAGTGAGGACGGTGGCAATCAGCCCCAGCATTTT.

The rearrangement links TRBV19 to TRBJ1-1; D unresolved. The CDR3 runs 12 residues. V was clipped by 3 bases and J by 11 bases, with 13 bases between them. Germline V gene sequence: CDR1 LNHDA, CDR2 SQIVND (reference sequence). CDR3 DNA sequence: TGTGCCAGTAGTATTCTTGAGGGTCGGGCTTTCTTT. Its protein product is CASSILEGRAFF.

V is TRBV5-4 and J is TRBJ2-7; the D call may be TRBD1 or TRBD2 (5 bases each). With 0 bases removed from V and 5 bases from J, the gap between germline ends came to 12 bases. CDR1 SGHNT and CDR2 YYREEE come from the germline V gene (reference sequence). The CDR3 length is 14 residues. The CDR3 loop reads CASSLGGSRNEQYF. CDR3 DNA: TGTGCCAGCAGCTTGGGGGGGAGTAGAAACGAGCAGTACTTC.

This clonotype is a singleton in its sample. The DNA of the CDR3 is TGCGCCAGCAGCTGGACAGGGAACACCGGGGAGCTGTTTTTT. Translating gives CASSWTGNTGELFF. This chain uses TRBV4-3 with TRBJ2-2, with 7 bases identical to TRBD1. V trimming: 5 bases; J trimming: 1 base; junction bases outside the gene matches: 1. Germline values: CDR1 LGHNA, CDR2 YSLEER. The CDR3 length is 14 residues.

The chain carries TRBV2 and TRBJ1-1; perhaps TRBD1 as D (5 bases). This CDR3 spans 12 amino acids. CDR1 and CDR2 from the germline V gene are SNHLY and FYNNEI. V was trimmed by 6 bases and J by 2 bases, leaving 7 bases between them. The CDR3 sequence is CASRRDNTEAFF. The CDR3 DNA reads TGTGCCAGCAGGAGGGACAACACTGAAGCTTTCTTT.

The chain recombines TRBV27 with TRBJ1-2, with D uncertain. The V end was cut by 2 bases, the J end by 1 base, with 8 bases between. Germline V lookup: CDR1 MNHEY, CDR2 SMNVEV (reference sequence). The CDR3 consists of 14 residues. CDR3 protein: CASSLTALNYGYTF. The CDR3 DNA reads TGTGCCAGCAGTTTAACTGCTCTTAACTATGGCTACACCTTC.

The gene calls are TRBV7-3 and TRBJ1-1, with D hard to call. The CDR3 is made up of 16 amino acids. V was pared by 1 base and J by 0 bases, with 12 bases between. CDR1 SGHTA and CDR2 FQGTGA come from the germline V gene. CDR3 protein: CASSLIARTVNTEAFF. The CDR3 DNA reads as TGTGCCAGCAGCTTAATCGCTCGGACGGTGAACACTGAAGCTTTCTTT.

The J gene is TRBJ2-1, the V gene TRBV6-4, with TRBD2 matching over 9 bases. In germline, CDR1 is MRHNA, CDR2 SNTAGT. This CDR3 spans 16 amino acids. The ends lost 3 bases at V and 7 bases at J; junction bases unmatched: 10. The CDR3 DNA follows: TGTGCCAGCAGTGAAGGGGCGGGAGGGCCCATAAATGAGCAGTTCTTC. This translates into CASSEGAGGPINEQFF.

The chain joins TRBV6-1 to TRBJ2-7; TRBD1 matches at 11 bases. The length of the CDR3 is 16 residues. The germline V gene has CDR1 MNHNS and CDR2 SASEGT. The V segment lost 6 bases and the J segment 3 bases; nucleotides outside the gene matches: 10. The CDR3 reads CASRPKPGTGGYEQYF. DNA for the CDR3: TGTGCCAGCAGACCGAAACCCGGGACAGGGGGCTACGAGCAGTACTTC.

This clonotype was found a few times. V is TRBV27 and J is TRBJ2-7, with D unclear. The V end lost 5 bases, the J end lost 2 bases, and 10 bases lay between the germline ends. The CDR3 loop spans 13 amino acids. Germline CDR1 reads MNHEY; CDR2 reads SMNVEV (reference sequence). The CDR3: CASSPPRPYEQYF. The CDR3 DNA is TGTGCCAGCAGTCCTCCAAGGCCCTACGAGCAGTACTTC.

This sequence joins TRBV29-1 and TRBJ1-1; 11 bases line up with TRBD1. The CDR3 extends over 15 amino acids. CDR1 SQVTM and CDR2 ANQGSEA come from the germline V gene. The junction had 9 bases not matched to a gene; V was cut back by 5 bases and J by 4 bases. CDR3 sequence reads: CSVSPRDRGSTEAFF. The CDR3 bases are TGCAGCGTTTCTCCTCGGGACAGGGGGAGCACTGAAGCTTTCTTT.

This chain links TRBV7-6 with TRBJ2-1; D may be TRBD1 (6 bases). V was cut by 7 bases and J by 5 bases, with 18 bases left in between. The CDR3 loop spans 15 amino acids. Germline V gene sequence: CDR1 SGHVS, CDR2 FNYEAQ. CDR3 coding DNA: TGTGCCAGCACCACTCACAGGGTTGGGAACAATGAGCAGTTCTTC. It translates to CASTTHRVGNNEQFF.

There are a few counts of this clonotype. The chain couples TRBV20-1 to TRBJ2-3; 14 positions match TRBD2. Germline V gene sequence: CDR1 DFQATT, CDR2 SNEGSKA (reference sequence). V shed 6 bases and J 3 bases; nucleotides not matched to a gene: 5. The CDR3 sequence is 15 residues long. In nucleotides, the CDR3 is TGCAGTGCCGTCGGGACTAGCGGGAGAACAGATACGCAGTATTTT. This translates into CSAVGTSGRTDTQYF.

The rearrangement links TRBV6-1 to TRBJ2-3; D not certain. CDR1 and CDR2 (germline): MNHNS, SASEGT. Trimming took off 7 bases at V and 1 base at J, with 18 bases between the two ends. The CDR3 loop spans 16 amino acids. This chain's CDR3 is CASTIRELTRTDTQYF. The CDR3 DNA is TGTGCCAGCACTATAAGGGAACTTACACGCACAGATACGCAGTATTTT.

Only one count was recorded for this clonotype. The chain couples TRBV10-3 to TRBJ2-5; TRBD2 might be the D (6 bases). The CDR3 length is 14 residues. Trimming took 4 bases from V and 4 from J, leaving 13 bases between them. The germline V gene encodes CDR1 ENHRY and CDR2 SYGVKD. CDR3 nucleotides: TGTGCCATCAGTGGATCTAGCGTTGGAGAGACCCAGTACTTC. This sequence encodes CAISGSSVGETQYF.

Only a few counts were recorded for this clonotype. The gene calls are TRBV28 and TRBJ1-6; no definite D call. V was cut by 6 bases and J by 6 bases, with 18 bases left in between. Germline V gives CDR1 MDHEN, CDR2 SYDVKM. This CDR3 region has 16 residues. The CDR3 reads CASSSFLGLINSPLHF. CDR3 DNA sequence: TGTGCCAGCAGCTCCTTTTTGGGGTTGATTAATTCACCCCTCCACTTT.

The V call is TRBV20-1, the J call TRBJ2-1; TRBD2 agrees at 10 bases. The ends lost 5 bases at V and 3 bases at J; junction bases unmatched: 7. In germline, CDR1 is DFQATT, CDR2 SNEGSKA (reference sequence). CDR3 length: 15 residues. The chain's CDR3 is CSAPNLAGDYNEQFF. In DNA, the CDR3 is TGCAGTGCTCCAAACCTAGCGGGGGACTACAATGAGCAGTTCTTC.

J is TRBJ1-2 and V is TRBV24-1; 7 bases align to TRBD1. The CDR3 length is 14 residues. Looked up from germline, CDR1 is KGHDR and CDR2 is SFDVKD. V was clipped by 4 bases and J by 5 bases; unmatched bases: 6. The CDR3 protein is CATSETGDPYGYTF. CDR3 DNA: TGTGCCACCAGTGAAACAGGGGACCCTTATGGCTACACCTTC.